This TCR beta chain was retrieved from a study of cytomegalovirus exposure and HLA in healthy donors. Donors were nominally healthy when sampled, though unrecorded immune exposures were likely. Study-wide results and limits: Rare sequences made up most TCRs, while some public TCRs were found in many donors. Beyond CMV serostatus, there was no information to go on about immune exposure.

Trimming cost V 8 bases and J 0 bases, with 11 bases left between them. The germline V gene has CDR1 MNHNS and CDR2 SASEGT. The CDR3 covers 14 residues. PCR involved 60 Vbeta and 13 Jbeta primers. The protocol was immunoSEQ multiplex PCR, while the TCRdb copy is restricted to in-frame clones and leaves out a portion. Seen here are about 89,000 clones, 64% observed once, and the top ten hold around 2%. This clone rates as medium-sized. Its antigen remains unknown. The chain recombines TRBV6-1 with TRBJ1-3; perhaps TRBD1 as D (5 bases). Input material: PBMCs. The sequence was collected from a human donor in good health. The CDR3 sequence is CASATGGSGNTIYF. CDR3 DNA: TGTGCCAGCGCTACGGGGGGCTCTGGAAACACCATATATTTT.